The source of this T cell receptor beta chain is a study of blood T cell repertoires in COVID-19. Per the germline V gene, CDR1 is LNHDA and CDR2 is SQIVND (reference sequence). This CDR3 has 18 amino acids. The V segment lost 6 bases and the J segment 7 bases; nucleotides outside the gene matches: 18. Generated by immunoSEQ multiplex PCR, the TCRdb table keeps only in-frame clones and is missing some. The sample holds 250,000 to 400,000 clones; roughly 90% are singletons and the top ten take roughly 5.3%. The rearrangement links TRBV19 to TRBJ2-1, with 10 bases fitting TRBD1. This receptor was identified in a man between 60 and 75 years old who had recovered from COVID-19. Material: PBMCs or T cells enriched from blood (not recorded which). CDR3 amino acids: CASSDRGRGSGIGNEQFF. The CDR3 DNA reads as TGTGCCAGTAGCGACAGGGGGCGGGGGAGCGGGATCGGTAATGAGCAGTTCTTC. Complete variable domain (other parts from reference TRBV19 and TRBJ2-1): DGGITQSPKYLFRKEGQNVTLSCEQNLNHDAMYWYRQDPGQGLRLIYYSQIVNDFQKGDIAEGYSVSREKKESFPLTVTSAQKNPTAFYLCASSDRGRGSGIGNEQFFGPGTRLTVL.